This record concerns one T cell receptor (beta chain) sequence. Its cognate antigen is unknown. Per individual sample, some 10^5 TCR templates were assayed. The table came from immunoSEQ multiplex PCR; TCRdb's copy has only in-frame clones and leaves some out. The sample consists of around 97,000 clones, roughly 94% of them appearing once. Germline lookup yields CDR1 MGHDK and CDR2 SYGVNS. The CDR3 is 15 amino acids. Between the trimmed V and J ends, which lost 4 bases and 4 bases, there was a span of 14 bases. The source of the sample is a study of siplizumab effects on memory and regulatory T cells. Notes on the study in general: A naive or memory phenotype could not be assigned to roughly 80-95% of the proliferating CD4+ or CD8+ clones.

The chain links TRBV25-1 to TRBJ2-1; D not resolved. Sequenced: non-Treg CD4+ T cells sorted from blood. The clonotype comes from a human donor in good health. CDR3 region: CASSATYVDYNEQFF. The CDR3 DNA reads as TGTGCCAGCAGTGCCACCTATGTGGATTACAATGAGCAGTTCTTC.